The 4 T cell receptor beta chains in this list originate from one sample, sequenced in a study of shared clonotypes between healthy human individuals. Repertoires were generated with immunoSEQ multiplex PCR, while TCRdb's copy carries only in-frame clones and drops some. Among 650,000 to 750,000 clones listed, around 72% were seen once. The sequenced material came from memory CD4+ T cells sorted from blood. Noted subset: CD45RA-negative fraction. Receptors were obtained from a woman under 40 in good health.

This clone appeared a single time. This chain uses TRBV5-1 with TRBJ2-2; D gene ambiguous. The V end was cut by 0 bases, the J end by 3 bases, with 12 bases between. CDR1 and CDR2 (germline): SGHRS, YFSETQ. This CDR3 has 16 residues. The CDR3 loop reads CASSLAGIRHTGELFF. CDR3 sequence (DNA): TGCGCCAGCAGCTTGGCCGGAATCAGGCACACCGGGGAGCTGTTTTTT.

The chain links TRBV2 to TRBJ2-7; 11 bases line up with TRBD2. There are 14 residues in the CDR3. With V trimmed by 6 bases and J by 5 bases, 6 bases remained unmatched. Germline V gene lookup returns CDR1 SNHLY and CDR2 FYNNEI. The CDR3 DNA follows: TGTGCCAGCAGAGGACTAGCGGGTCCTAACGAGCAGTACTTC. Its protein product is CASRGLAGPNEQYF.

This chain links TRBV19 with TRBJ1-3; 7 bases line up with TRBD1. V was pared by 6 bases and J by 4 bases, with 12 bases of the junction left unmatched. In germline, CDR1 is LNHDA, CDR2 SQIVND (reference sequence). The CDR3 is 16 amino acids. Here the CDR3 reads CASRPKTGPKGNTIYF. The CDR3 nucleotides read TGTGCCAGTAGGCCAAAGACAGGGCCTAAGGGAAACACCATATATTTT.

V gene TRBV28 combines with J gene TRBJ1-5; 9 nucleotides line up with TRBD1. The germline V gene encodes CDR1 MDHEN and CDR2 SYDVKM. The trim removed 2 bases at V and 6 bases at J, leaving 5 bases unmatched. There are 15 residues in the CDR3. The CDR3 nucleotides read TGTGCCAGCAGTTTACCCGGACAGGGGACTCAGCCCCAGCATTTT. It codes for CASSLPGQGTQPQHF.